What follows are 12 T cell receptor beta chains derived from one specimen sequenced in a study of T cell responses to AZD1222 COVID-19 vaccine. Profiled with immunoSEQ multiplex PCR; TCRdb holds only in-frame clones, not every one. The repertoire holds about 89,000 clones, around nine tenths seen once, with approximately 5% in the top ten. The starting material was peripheral blood, obtained 28 days after the second AZD1222 dose. The receptors stem from an adult who received the AZD1222 COVID-19 vaccine.

CDR3 in amino acids: CASSAPGDGRVSYEQYF. CDR3 nucleotides: TGTGCCAGCAGTGCTCCCGGTGATGGTAGGGTATCCTACGAGCAGTACTTC. The chain employs TRBV28 and TRBJ2-7; D gene uncertain. Germline V gives CDR1 MDHEN, CDR2 SYDVKM. Trimming stripped 5 bases from V and 1 base from J, with 21 bases between. The CDR3 loop spans 17 amino acids.

This clone showed up just a few times. The rearrangement uses TRBV24-1 and TRBJ2-3; unclear D gene. CDR3 length equals 12 residues. V dropped 7 bases and J dropped 2 bases, with 6 bases sitting between them. CDR1 and CDR2 (germline): KGHDR, SFDVKD. CDR3 loop: CATRTFTDTQYF. CDR3 sequence (DNA): TGTGCCACCAGAACATTCACAGATACGCAGTATTTT.

CDR3 bases: TGCGCCAGCAGTGATAGTGGTGGTACGGAGGGGAGAGCTTTCTTT. Its protein is CASSDSGGTEGRAFF. V and J are TRBV10-2 and TRBJ1-1; D may be TRBD1 (5 bases). Trimming removed 3 bases at V and 10 bases at J, with 21 bases between. This CDR3 is built from 15 residues. The V gene's germline CDR1 is WSHSY and CDR2 SAAADI.

The CDR3 DNA is TGTGCCAGCAGCACCCGGACAGGGTTGGGTACTGAAGCTTTCTTT. Amino acid sequence: CASSTRTGLGTEAFF. The rearrangement uses TRBV7-2 and TRBJ1-1; 8 positions agree with TRBD1. CDR1 and CDR2 (germline): SGHTA, FQGNSA. V was pared by 5 bases and J by 5 bases, with 10 bases of the junction left unmatched. The CDR3 consists of 15 residues.

V usage is TRBV7-2 and J usage is TRBJ1-5; D call uncertain. Germline-derived CDR1 and CDR2 are SGHTA and FQGNSA. The CDR3 length is 15 residues. Trimming removed 1 base at V and 3 bases at J, with 10 bases between. The chain's CDR3 is CASSLGSLNNQPQHF. DNA for the CDR3: TGTGCCAGCAGCTTAGGTAGCCTGAACAATCAGCCCCAGCATTTT.

This chain connects TRBV11-3 to TRBJ2-3; 7 bases match TRBD1. CDR3 size: 15 residues. Germline V gene lookup returns CDR1 SGHNT and CDR2 YENEEA. Trimming removed 5 bases from V and 1 base from J; junction bases left unmatched: 6. The CDR3 loop reads CASSPGQAGTDTQYF. CDR3 coding DNA: TGTGCCAGCAGCCCCGGACAGGCGGGCACAGATACGCAGTATTTT.

Written as DNA, the CDR3 is TGTGCCACAGGATTTAGGGGTCCTTCCTACGAGCAGTACTTC. As protein: CATGFRGPSYEQYF. The chain couples TRBV2 to TRBJ2-7; D is possibly TRBD1 (5 bases). CDR3 length equals 14 residues. V was clipped by 10 bases and J by 1 base, with 17 bases between them. The germline V gene encodes CDR1 SNHLY and CDR2 FYNNEI.

The chain uses TRBV12-1 and TRBJ1-3; the D call TRBD1 from the table was never checked on the DNA. TRBV12-1 is a known pseudogene. The CDR3 contains 16 residues. The CDR3, as DNA: TGTGCCAGCAGCTGCGGGACAGGGTGTTCAGGAAACACCATATATTTT. Protein: CASSCGTGCSGNTIYF.

A note on this clone: Its ends do not fully match the called genes, so a read error is possible. V usage is TRBV19 and J usage is TRBJ1-5, with D uncertain. Germline V lookup: CDR1 LNHDA, CDR2 SQIVND (reference sequence). The CDR3 consists of 14 residues. The CDR3 spells CASSIGHYNQAQHF. The CDR3, as DNA: TGTGCCAGTAGTATCGGGCACTATAATCAGGCCCAGCATTTT.

The V and J genes are TRBV7-8 and TRBJ1-5; D might be TRBD1 (5 bases). This CDR3 has 15 amino acids. Germline loops: CDR1 SGHVS, CDR2 FQNEAQ. Trimming shortened V by 3 bases and J by 1 base, and 10 bases separated the two germline ends. The chain's CDR3 is CASSFRDRSNQPQHF. CDR3 coding DNA: TGTGCCAGCAGCTTTAGGGACCGGAGCAATCAGCCCCAGCATTTT.

The chain recombines TRBV2 with TRBJ1-1, with TRBD1 identical over 8 bases. There are 15 residues in the CDR3. Germline CDR1 is SNHLY and CDR2 is FYNNEI. The V and J ends lost 2 bases and 5 bases, in that order; junction bases with no gene match: 7. CDR3 in amino acids: CASSERQGAGTEAFF. Here the CDR3 DNA reads TGTGCCAGCAGTGAACGGCAGGGGGCCGGGACTGAAGCTTTCTTT.

This clone was seen once. The gene calls are TRBV6-2 or TRBV6-3 and TRBJ2-7, with D possibly TRBD2 on 5 matching bases. Trimming took off 4 bases at V and 0 bases at J, with 13 bases between the two ends. The CDR3 totals 15 residues. Germline CDR1 and CDR2: MNHEY and SVGEGT. Written as DNA, the CDR3 is TGTGCCAGCAGTTCCTCGGAGGACTTCTCCTACGAGCAGTACTTC. This gives the protein CASSSSEDFSYEQYF.